Each of the 2 T cell receptor beta chains below was sequenced from the same sample in a study of blood T cell repertoires in COVID-19. Only in-frame clones appear in the TCRdb table, and some are missing; sequencing was by immunoSEQ multiplex PCR. The sample holds roughly 59,000 clones; around 79% are singletons and the top ten take roughly 10%. The sequenced sample consisted of peripheral blood. The receptor source for this set is a human donor in a cohort sampled during active COVID-19.

The rearrangement uses TRBV4-2 and TRBJ2-7; no definite D call. Trimming took 3 bases from V and 4 from J, leaving 4 bases between them. This CDR3 contains 11 residues. Per the germline V gene, CDR1 is LGHNA and CDR2 is YNFKEQ. CDR3 bases: TGTGCCAGCAGCCACGAGTACGAGCAGTACTTC. Residues: CASSHEYEQYF.

The gene calls are TRBV3-1 (or the pseudogene TRBV3-2) and TRBJ2-1; tentative D call: TRBD2 (5 bases). CDR1 is LGHDT and CDR2 is YNNKEL in the germline V gene (reference sequence). The V end was cut by 2 bases, the J end by 10 bases, with 15 bases between. The CDR3 is 14 residues long. CDR3 in amino acids: CASSQSGSSGEQFF. In DNA form, the CDR3 reads TGTGCCAGCAGCCAATCGGGGTCAAGCGGCGAGCAGTTCTTC.